A selection of T cell receptor beta chains follows, all from one sample in a study of T cells in Graves' hyperthyroidism and ophthalmopathy. MiXCR, run by TCRdb on the multiplex PCR reads, gives a single entry per CDR3 protein. Of approximately 690,000 distinct CDR3 sequences listed, less than 25% are singletons. Source material: blood. These receptors came from a man aged 30-40 years with Graves' ophthalmopathy. Each CDR3 is given with its conserved first and last residue. A D gene is named only where the DNA matches it firmly. A row's size may be missing; if present it is once, few, many or a size class.

abundance	v_gene	j_gene	d_gene	CDR3nt	CDR3aa
once	TRBV5-6	TRBJ2-7	TRBD1	TGTGCCAGCAGCTTGGGCAGGGGGCGATACGAGCAGTACTTC	CASSLGRGRYEQYF
-	TRBV6-1	TRBJ1-1	TRBD1	TGTGCCAGCAGTGCGAACAGGGGGCGCACTGAAGCTTTCTTT	CASSANRGRTEAFF
-	TRBV4-1	TRBJ2-7	TRBD1	TGCGCCAGCAGCCAAGATCCGGGACAGGGATCGTACGAGCAGTACTTC	CASSQDPGQGSYEQYF
few	TRBV10-1	TRBJ1-4	-	TGCGCCAGCAGTGAGTTCAGGGCTGGGGAAAAACTGTTTTTT	CASSEFRAGEKLFF
many	TRBV27	TRBJ2-5	TRBD1	TGTGCCAGCAGTCCTACAGGGGGCTGGGAGACCCAGTACTTC	CASSPTGGWETQYF
-	TRBV29-1	TRBJ2-1	TRBD1	TGCAGCGTTGAAGGGTGGGACAGGGATTACAATGAGCAGTTCTTC	CSVEGWDRDYNEQFF
many	TRBV7-2	TRBJ2-7	-	TGTGCCAGCAGGGCGCGCGGGGTGGGGGAGCAGTACTTC	CASRARGVGEQYF
many	TRBV2	TRBJ2-7	TRBD1	TGTGCCAGCAGTGATGAACAGGGGGCGATAAGCGAGCAGTACTTC	CASSDEQGAISEQYF
few	TRBV20-1	TRBJ2-3	-	TGCAGTGCTAGATACTCACCCCGCACAGATACGCAGTATTTT	CSARYSPRTDTQYF
few	TRBV5-8	TRBJ2-5	-	TGTGCCAGCAGCATCTCAGGGGAAGAGACCCAGTACTTC	CASSISGEETQYF
few	TRBV30	TRBJ1-6	-	TGTGCCTGGAGTGCGGAGGGCTCCTATAATTCACCCCTCCACTTT	CAWSAEGSYNSPLHF
-	TRBV29-1	TRBJ1-1	-	TGCAGCGTTAAATCGTTTGTGAGGGATCAAGCTTTCTTT	CSVKSFVRDQAFF
many	TRBV11-2	TRBJ2-1	-	TGTGCCAGCAGCTTAGCAGCAGGGCCCAATGAGCAGTTCTTC	CASSLAAGPNEQFF
-	TRBV12-3/TRBV12-4	TRBJ2-5	-	TGTGCCAGCAGTTTTTGGGGACTGGAGCAGAATCAAGAGACCCAGTACTTC	CASSFWGLEQNQETQYF
few	TRBV19	TRBJ2-3	-	TGTGCCAGTAAGCGGACATCTCAAAACACAGATACGCAGTATTTT	CASKRTSQNTDTQYF
many	TRBV7-8	TRBJ2-5	-	TGTGCCAGCAGCTTAATTCGTCAGATCCAAGAGACCCAGTACTTC	CASSLIRQIQETQYF
many	TRBV5-1	TRBJ1-1	-	TGCGCCAGCAGCTTGGTCCAGGGGAACACTGAAGCTTTCTTT	CASSLVQGNTEAFF
many	TRBV7-2	TRBJ2-3	-	TGTGCCAGCAGCTTTGAACTAGCTCCCCACACAGATACGCAGTATTTT	CASSFELAPHTDTQYF
few	TRBV10-3	TRBJ2-2	TRBD2	TGTGCCATCAGATTTACTAGCGGGGCGAACACCGGGGAGCTGTTTTTT	CAIRFTSGANTGELFF
-	TRBV7-9	TRBJ2-2	-	TGTGCCAGCAGCTCAGGTAAGGGGGAGCTGTTTTTT	CASSSGKGELFF
-	TRBV20-1	TRBJ2-3	TRBD1	TGCAGTGCTGGGCTTTTACAGGGGGTTAGCACAGATACGCAGTATTTT	CSAGLLQGVSTDTQYF
many	TRBV19	TRBJ1-1	-	TGTGCCAGTAGTATACAGCCTGACACTGAAGCTTTCTTT	CASSIQPDTEAFF
-	TRBV5-4	TRBJ1-1	-	TGTGCCAGCAGCACTGGCCTACGGGACCCATTGAACACTGAAGCTTTCTTT	CASSTGLRDPLNTEAFF
-	TRBV6-1	TRBJ2-7	TRBD2	TGTGCCAGCAGCCTCCTGGGACTAGCGGGATTCTACGAGCAGTACTTC	CASSLLGLAGFYEQYF
many	TRBV6-1	TRBJ2-7	-	TGTGCCAGCAGCCGGAGTGGGTCAAAAGAGCAGTACTTC	CASSRSGSKEQYF
-	TRBV20-1	TRBJ2-2	-	TGCAGTGCTAGCCGGAGGCTAAAGGGCACCGGGGAGCTGTTTTTT	CSASRRLKGTGELFF
-	TRBV4-1	TRBJ1-1	-	TGCGCCAGCAGCCACCGGGGGTGGGGGAACACTGAAGCTTTCTTT	CASSHRGWGNTEAFF
-	TRBV30	TRBJ2-1	-	TGTGCCTGGAGTGTACGGCGGTATGGTGCGAGTAACAATGAGCAGTTCTTC	CAWSVRRYGASNNEQFF
-	TRBV29-1	TRBJ2-1	TRBD2	TGCAGCGCTCCACTAGCGGGACTAGGCAATGAGCAGTTCTTC	CSAPLAGLGNEQFF
few	TRBV12-3/TRBV12-4	TRBJ2-3	-	TGTGCCAGCAGTTCGGGACCACAAGGTGATACGCAGTATTTT	CASSSGPQGDTQYF
once	TRBV7-2	TRBJ2-7	TRBD2	TGTGCCAGCAGCTTGGGGACTAGCGCGAACGACGAGCAGTACTTC	CASSLGTSANDEQYF
many	TRBV30	TRBJ1-1	TRBD1	TGTGCCTGGACTTGGACAGGGGACACTGAAGCTTTCTTT	CAWTWTGDTEAFF
-	TRBV10-3	TRBJ2-7	-	TGTGCCATCAGTGGCGCGGTGGCTTACGAGCAGTACTTC	CAISGAVAYEQYF
many	TRBV28	TRBJ2-3	-	TGTGCCAGCAGCTCCCGAGACGGGAAAAACCCTAGCACAGATACGCAGTATTTT	CASSSRDGKNPSTDTQYF
few	TRBV7-2	TRBJ1-1	-	TGTGCCAGCAGCTTAGCGAAATCGGCGCTTGAAGCTTTCTTT	CASSLAKSALEAFF
few	TRBV10-3	TRBJ2-1	TRBD2	TGTGCCATCAAGGCGGGAGAGTACAATGAGCAGTTCTTC	CAIKAGEYNEQFF
many	TRBV3-1	TRBJ2-1	TRBD2	TGTGCCAGCAGCCAATCCAGGGAGGGGCAGTTCTTC	CASSQSREGQFF
many	TRBV2	TRBJ2-3	-	TGTGCCAGCGGGAAGGACACCACAGATACGCAGTATTTT	CASGKDTTDTQYF
few	TRBV2	TRBJ2-7	-	TGTGCCAGCAGTGAACTTGGGGCCGATCTAGACTACGAGCAGTACTTC	CASSELGADLDYEQYF
-	TRBV2	TRBJ1-5	TRBD1	TGTGCCAGCAATCAACCACGTCCCGGGACAGGGGGCGTGAAGCCCCAGCATTTT	CASNQPRPGTGGVKPQHF
many	TRBV3-1	TRBJ2-5	TRBD2	TGTGCCAGCAGCCACCACGGGACTAACGGGAGGGGACAGACCCAGTACTTC	CASSHHGTNGRGQTQYF
-	TRBV28	TRBJ2-7	-	TGTGCCAGCAGTTCGCTAGCGACTAGCTCCTACGAGCAGTACTTC	CASSSLATSSYEQYF
few	TRBV30	TRBJ1-5	TRBD1	TGTGCCTGGAGTGAGGGACAGAGCAATCAGCCCCAGCATTTT	CAWSEGQSNQPQHF
many	TRBV5-1	TRBJ2-5	-	TGCGCCAGCAGTTCCGGGACACCCCAAGAGACCCAGTACTTC	CASSSGTPQETQYF
-	TRBV7-9	TRBJ2-1	TRBD2	TGTGCCAGCAGCGCTAGCGGGAGGGCCATCTACAATGAGCAGTTCTTC	CASSASGRAIYNEQFF
many	TRBV28	TRBJ2-7	TRBD2	TGTGCCAGCAGTTCTAGCGGGAGGTCCTACGAGCAGTACTTC	CASSSSGRSYEQYF
few	TRBV10-3	TRBJ2-1	TRBD2	TGTGCCATCGGGACTAGTGTCTACAATGAGCAGTTCTTC	CAIGTSVYNEQFF